This T cell receptor beta chain was found in a study of T cell changes during pregnancy in multiple sclerosis. The V end was cut by 0 bases, the J end by 4 bases, with 9 bases between. There are 14 residues in the CDR3. Germline CDR1 reads MNHNY; CDR2 reads SVGAGI (reference sequence). Produced via immunoSEQ multiplex PCR; TCRdb's table is partial and in-frame only. The profile covers just under 85,000 clones, with approximately 93% appearing a single time and over 2% taken by the ten largest. This specimen was peripheral blood, taken in the first trimester of pregnancy. The rearrangement joins TRBV6-6 to TRBJ1-2; D gene unclear. This sequence originates from a female donor with multiple sclerosis, enrolled in a pregnancy study. The CDR3 protein is CASSYSAAVYGYTF. The DNA of the CDR3 is TGTGCCAGCAGTTACTCGGCGGCCGTCTATGGCTACACCTTC.